This T cell receptor beta chain originates from a study of blood T cell repertoires in COVID-19. This clone was counted between two and nine times. CDR3 size: 13 residues. With 6 bases removed from V and 2 bases from J, the gap between germline ends came to 12 bases. Germline V gene sequence: CDR1 SQVTM, CDR2 ANQGSEA. Assay used: immunoSEQ multiplex PCR; TCRdb lists only in-frame clones, some missing. The sample holds about 200,000 clones; approximately 81% are singletons and the top ten take around 5.2%. This TCR was recovered from an elderly woman with acute or convalescent COVID-19. The sequenced material came from peripheral blood. J is TRBJ2-3 and V is TRBV29-1; D may be TRBD1 (6 bases). As DNA, the CDR3 is TGCAGCGTCCGGGACATGTACACAGATACGCAGTATTTT. Translated, it gives CSVRDMYTDTQYF.